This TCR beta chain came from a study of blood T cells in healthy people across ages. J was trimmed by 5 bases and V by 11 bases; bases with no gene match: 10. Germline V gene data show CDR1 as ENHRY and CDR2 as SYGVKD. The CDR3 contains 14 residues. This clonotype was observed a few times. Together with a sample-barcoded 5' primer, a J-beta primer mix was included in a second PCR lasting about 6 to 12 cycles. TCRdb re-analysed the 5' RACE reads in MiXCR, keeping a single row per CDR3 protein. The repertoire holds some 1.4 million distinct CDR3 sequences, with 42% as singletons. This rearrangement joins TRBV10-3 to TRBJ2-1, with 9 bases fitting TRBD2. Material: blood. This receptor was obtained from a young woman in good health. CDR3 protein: CAVRRTSENNEQFF. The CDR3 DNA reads TGTGCCGTACGTCGGACTAGCGAGAACAATGAGCAGTTCTTC.